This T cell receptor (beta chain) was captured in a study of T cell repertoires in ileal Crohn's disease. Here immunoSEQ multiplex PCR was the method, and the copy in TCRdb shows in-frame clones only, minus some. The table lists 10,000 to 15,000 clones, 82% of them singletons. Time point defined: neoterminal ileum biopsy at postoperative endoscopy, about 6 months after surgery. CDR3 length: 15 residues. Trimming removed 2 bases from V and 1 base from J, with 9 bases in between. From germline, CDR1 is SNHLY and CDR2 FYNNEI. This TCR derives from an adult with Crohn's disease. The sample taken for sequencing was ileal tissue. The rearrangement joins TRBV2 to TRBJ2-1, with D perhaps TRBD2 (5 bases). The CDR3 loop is CASSEQEASYNEQFF. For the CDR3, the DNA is TGTGCCAGCAGTGAACAGGAGGCTTCCTACAATGAGCAGTTCTTC.